The 20 T cell receptor beta chains given below trace back to one sample, sequenced in a study of T cell clones after liver transplantation. Profiled with immunoSEQ multiplex PCR; TCRdb holds only in-frame clones, not every one. Of tens of thousands of clones detected, about 92% appear once; the ten largest clones hold 0.75% to 1%. This sample comprised CD4+ T cells from blood, obtained roughly 25 months after liver transplant. The source is a human patient who received a liver transplant. Part of the T cells may come from the graft donor.

V usage is TRBV27 and J usage is TRBJ2-7; 10 nucleotides match TRBD1. V dropped 5 bases and J dropped 4; count of bases not matched to a gene: 5. The CDR3 is made up of 14 amino acids. Germline V gene sequence: CDR1 MNHEY, CDR2 SMNVEV (reference sequence). The chain's CDR3 is CASSPRTGGYEQYF. DNA of the CDR3: TGTGCCAGCAGTCCTAGGACAGGGGGATACGAGCAGTACTTC.

The rearrangement joins TRBV7-2 to TRBJ2-1; 8 nucleotides align to TRBD2. Germline trimming cut 3 bases from V and 3 bases from J; bases unmatched to any gene: 4. This CDR3 has 15 amino acids. CDR1 and CDR2 from the germline V gene are SGHTA and FQGNSA. CDR3 nucleotide sequence: TGTGCCAGCAGCTTGTTTAGCGGGGACTACAATGAGCAGTTCTTC. Translated: CASSLFSGDYNEQFF.

V usage is TRBV2 and J usage is TRBJ2-1, with D uncertain. This CDR3 region has 11 residues. Trimming left V 8 bases short and J 9 bases short, with 11 bases between. CDR1 SNHLY and CDR2 FYNNEI come from the germline V gene. The CDR3 spells CASGLLTEQFF. DNA of the CDR3: TGTGCCAGCGGCCTCCTGACTGAGCAGTTCTTC.

The J gene is TRBJ2-1, the V gene TRBV2; no firm D call. Trimming removed 8 bases from V and 0 bases from J, with 8 bases in between. The germline gives CDR1 SNHLY, CDR2 FYNNEI. The CDR3 covers 13 residues. In DNA form, the CDR3 reads TGTGCCAGCGGGAAGGACTCCTACAATGAGCAGTTCTTC. This encodes CASGKDSYNEQFF.

This clone was seen just once. The junction departs from germline at one end; a sequencing error may be responsible. The chain is built from TRBV28 and TRBJ2-6; TRBD2 matches at 7 bases. The V gene's germline CDR1 is MDHEN and CDR2 SYDVKM. This CDR3 spans 17 amino acids. The DNA for the CDR3 is TGTGCCAACAGTTTATGGGGGGGAGCCTCTGGGGCCAACGTCCTGACTTTC. Translating it yields CANSLWGGASGANVLTF. Complete variable domain (other parts from reference TRBV28 and TRBJ2-6): DVKVTQSSRYLVKRTGEKVFLECVQDMDHENMFWYRQDPGLGLRLIYFSYDVKMKEKGDIPEGYSVSREKKERFSLILESASTNQTSMYLCANSLWGGASGANVLTFGAGSRLTVL.

This rearrangement joins TRBV4-2 to TRBJ2-2, with 8 bases fitting TRBD2. The trim removed 6 bases at V and 0 bases at J, leaving 12 bases unmatched. This CDR3 is 18 amino acids long. CDR1 and CDR2 (germline): LGHNA, YNFKEQ. The CDR3 coding sequence is TGTGCCAGCAGGGACTCGGGGGCGGGAGGTTCGAACACCGGGGAGCTGTTTTTT. Translating it yields CASRDSGAGGSNTGELFF.

The chain employs TRBV29-1 and TRBJ2-4; no reliable D call. V shed 3 bases and J shed 0 bases, with 3 bases lying between them. This CDR3 spans 12 amino acids. In germline, CDR1 is SQVTM, CDR2 ANQGSEA. CDR3 coding DNA: TGCAGCGTTGATCTAGCCAAAAACATTCAGTACTTC. It translates to CSVDLAKNIQYF.

The chain has TRBV18 and TRBJ2-2, with a possible D match to TRBD1 (6 bases). Per germline, CDR1 KGHSH and CDR2 LQKENI. Trimming pared 3 bases from V and 1 base from J, leaving 9 bases between. This CDR3 comprises 15 residues. The DNA for the CDR3 is TGTGCCAGCTCACCGTTGACAGGGAACACCGGGGAGCTGTTTTTT. Its protein product is CASSPLTGNTGELFF.

The chain uses TRBV28 and TRBJ1-4; D ambiguous. Trimming took 2 bases from V and 4 from J, leaving 8 bases between them. CDR1 and CDR2 from the germline V gene are MDHEN and SYDVKM. The CDR3 totals 14 residues. CDR3 sequence reads: CASSLIRNNEKLFF. In nucleotides, the CDR3 is TGTGCCAGCAGTTTAATCCGGAATAATGAAAAACTGTTTTTT.

The chain has TRBV5-4 and TRBJ2-7; TRBD2 matches 10 bases. V shed 3 bases and J 0 bases; nucleotides not matched to a gene: 0. The CDR3 sequence is 14 residues long. CDR1 and CDR2 (germline): SGHNT, YYREEE (reference sequence). CDR3 in DNA: TGTGCCAGCAGCTCTAGCGGGAGCTCCTACGAGCAGTACTTC. Its protein is CASSSSGSSYEQYF.

This clone was detected once. This chain links TRBV18 with TRBJ2-5; TRBD1 aligns across 7 bases. CDR1 is KGHSH and CDR2 is LQKENI in the germline V gene. V trimming: 2 bases; J trimming: 5 bases; junction bases outside the gene matches: 2. The CDR3 sequence is 13 residues long. The CDR3 is CASSPGQAETQYF. Here the CDR3 DNA reads TGTGCCAGCTCACCAGGACAGGCTGAGACCCAGTACTTC. The whole variable domain, remainder taken from reference TRBV18 and TRBJ2-5, is NAGVMQNPRHLVRRRGQEARLRCSPMKGHSHVYWYRQLPEEGLKFMVYLQKENIIDESGMPKERFSAEFPKEGPSILRIQQVVRGDSAAYFCASSPGQAETQYFGPGTRLLVL.

The chain joins TRBV7-9 to TRBJ1-1; the match to TRBD1 covers 8 bases. The CDR3 runs 14 residues. With 5 bases clipped from V and 3 bases from J, the junction kept 5 bases outside the gene matches. Germline values: CDR1 SEHNR, CDR2 FQNEAQ (reference sequence). The CDR3 protein is CASSLTGGDTEAFF. In DNA, the CDR3 is TGTGCCAGCAGCCTTACAGGGGGGGACACTGAAGCTTTCTTT.

This clone was observed once. The chain combines TRBV6-5 with TRBJ1-2; tentative D call: TRBD1 (5 bases). This CDR3 is built from 11 residues. The ends were cut back, 9 bases at V and 9 bases at J, with 14 bases in the middle. Germline V gene lookup returns CDR1 MNHEY and CDR2 SVGAGI. The CDR3 nucleotides are TGTGCCAGTCGGGACGGCCTGAGCTACACCTTC. Translated, it gives CASRDGLSYTF.

This chain connects TRBV4-2 to TRBJ1-2; D unclear. Germline CDR1 reads LGHNA; CDR2 reads YNFKEQ. This CDR3 has 13 amino acids. Deletions cut 1 base from V and 8 bases from J, with 11 bases between. DNA for the CDR3: TGTGCCAGCAGCCAAGGAGGGAATCGCGGCTACACCTTC. It encodes CASSQGGNRGYTF.

The chain uses TRBV9 and TRBJ2-1, with D perhaps TRBD2 (5 bases). Trimming took off 0 bases at V and 6 bases at J, with 13 bases between the two ends. The CDR3 covers 15 residues. The germline gives CDR1 SGDLS, CDR2 YYNGEE. Here the CDR3 DNA reads TGTGCCAGCAGCGTAGGGGGTCAAGGAGGCAATGAGCAGTTCTTC. Protein: CASSVGGQGGNEQFF. Drawing the rest from reference TRBV9 and TRBJ2-1, the complete variable domain is DSGVTQTPKHLITATGQRVTLRCSPRSGDLSVYWYQQSLDQGLQFLIQYYNGEERAKGNILERFSAQQFPDLHSELNLSSLELGDSALYFCASSVGGQGGNEQFFGPGTRLTVL.

The chain has TRBV15 and TRBJ2-1; D might be TRBD2 (6 bases). The CDR3 totals 15 residues. CDR1 LNHNV and CDR2 YYDKDF come from the germline V gene (reference sequence). V was shortened by 0 bases and J by 0 bases, with 6 bases between the two germline ends. DNA for the CDR3: TGTGCCACCAGCAGAGATAGCGGCTCCTACAATGAGCAGTTCTTC. This encodes CATSRDSGSYNEQFF.

The chain carries TRBV19 and TRBJ2-6; TRBD2 is a possible D gene (6 bases). Germline-derived CDR1 and CDR2 are LNHDA and SQIVND (reference sequence). Trimming took off 3 bases at V and 4 bases at J, with 10 bases between the two ends. This CDR3 is built from 15 residues. In DNA form, the CDR3 reads TGTGCCAGTAGTATGGAGGGACCCGGGGCCAACGTCCTGACTTTC. Translated: CASSMEGPGANVLTF.

The chain links TRBV19 to TRBJ2-1; D possibly matches TRBD1 or TRBD2 (6 bases each). This CDR3 has 16 residues. The V end was cut by 5 bases, the J end by 6 bases, with 20 bases between. Germline CDR1 LNHDA, CDR2 SQIVND (reference sequence). CDR3 in DNA: TGTGCCAGTAGTCCCTTGGGGGGCGATCAGATCAATGAGCAGTTCTTC. It specifies CASSPLGGDQINEQFF.

This clone was counted once. The chain couples TRBV5-6 to TRBJ2-1; TRBD2 matches 12 bases. Trimming cost V 1 base and J 5 bases; bases outside gene matches: 1. CDR3 length: 15 amino acids. The germline gives CDR1 SGHDT, CDR2 YYEEEE. CDR3 in amino acids: CASSLPSGRDNEQFF. CDR3 nucleotides: TGTGCCAGCAGCTTGCCTAGCGGGAGGGACAATGAGCAGTTCTTC.

Details on this clone: The sample contains more than one DNA sequence encoding this CDR3. The rearrangement links TRBV20-1 to TRBJ1-1; D uncertain. V was cut by 6 bases and J by 5 bases, with 10 bases left in between. This CDR3 is 11 amino acids long. Germline CDR1 and CDR2: DFQATT and SNEGSKA (reference sequence). The CDR3 nucleotides read TGCAGTGCAAGACGGCCGACTGAAGCTTTCTTT. It is translated as CSARRPTEAFF.